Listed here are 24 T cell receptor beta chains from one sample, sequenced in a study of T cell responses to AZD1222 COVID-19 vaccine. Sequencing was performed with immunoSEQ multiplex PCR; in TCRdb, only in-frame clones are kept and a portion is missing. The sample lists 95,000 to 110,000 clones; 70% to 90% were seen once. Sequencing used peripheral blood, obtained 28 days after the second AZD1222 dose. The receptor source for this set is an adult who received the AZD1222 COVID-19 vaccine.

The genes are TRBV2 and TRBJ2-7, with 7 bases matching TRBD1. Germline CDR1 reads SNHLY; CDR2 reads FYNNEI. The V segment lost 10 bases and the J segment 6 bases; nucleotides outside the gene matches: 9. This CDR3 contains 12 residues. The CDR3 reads CANSQGSGEQYF. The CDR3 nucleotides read TGTGCCAACTCACAGGGGTCGGGCGAGCAGTACTTC. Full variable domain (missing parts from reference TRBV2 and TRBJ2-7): EPEVTQTPSHQVTQMGQEVILRCVPISNHLYFYWYRQILGQKVEFLVSFYNNEISEKSEIFDDQFSVERPDGSNFTLKIRSTKLEDSAMYFCANSQGSGEQYFGPGTRLTVT.

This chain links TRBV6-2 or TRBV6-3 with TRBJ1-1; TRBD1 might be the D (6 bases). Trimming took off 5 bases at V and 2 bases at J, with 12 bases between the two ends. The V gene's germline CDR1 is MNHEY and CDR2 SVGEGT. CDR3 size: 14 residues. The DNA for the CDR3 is TGTGCCAGCAGTGCCCAGACAGGAAACACTGAAGCTTTCTTT. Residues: CASSAQTGNTEAFF.

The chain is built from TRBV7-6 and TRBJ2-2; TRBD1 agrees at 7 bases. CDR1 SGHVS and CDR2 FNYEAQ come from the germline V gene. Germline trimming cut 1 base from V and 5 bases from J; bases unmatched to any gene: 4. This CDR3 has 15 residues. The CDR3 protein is CASSLGVRGTGELFF. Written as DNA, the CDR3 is TGTGCCAGCAGCTTAGGGGTCAGGGGGACCGGGGAGCTGTTTTTT.

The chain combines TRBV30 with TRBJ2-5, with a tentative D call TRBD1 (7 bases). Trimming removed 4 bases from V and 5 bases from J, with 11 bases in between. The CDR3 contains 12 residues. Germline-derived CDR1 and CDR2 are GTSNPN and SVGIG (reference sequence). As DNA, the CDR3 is TGTGCCTGGACAGCAGGGGGGGAGACCCAGTACTTC. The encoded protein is CAWTAGGETQYF.

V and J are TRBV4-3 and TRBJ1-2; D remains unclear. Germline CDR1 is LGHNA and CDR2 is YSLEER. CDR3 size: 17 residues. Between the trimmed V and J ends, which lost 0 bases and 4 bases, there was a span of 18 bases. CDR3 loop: CASSQDLWAPGVYGYTF. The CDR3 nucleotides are TGCGCCAGCAGCCAAGATTTGTGGGCCCCGGGCGTCTATGGCTACACCTTC.

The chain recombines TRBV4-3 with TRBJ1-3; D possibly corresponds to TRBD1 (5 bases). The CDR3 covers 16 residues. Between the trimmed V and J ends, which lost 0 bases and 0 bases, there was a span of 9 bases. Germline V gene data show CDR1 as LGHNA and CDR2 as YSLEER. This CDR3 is CASSQDIRGSGNTIYF. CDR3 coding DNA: TGCGCCAGCAGCCAAGATATAAGGGGCTCTGGAAACACCATATATTTT.

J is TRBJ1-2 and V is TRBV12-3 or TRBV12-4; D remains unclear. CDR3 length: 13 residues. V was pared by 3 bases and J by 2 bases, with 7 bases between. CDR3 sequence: CASSFEQNYGYTF. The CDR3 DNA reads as TGTGCCAGCAGTTTTGAACAGAACTATGGCTACACCTTC.

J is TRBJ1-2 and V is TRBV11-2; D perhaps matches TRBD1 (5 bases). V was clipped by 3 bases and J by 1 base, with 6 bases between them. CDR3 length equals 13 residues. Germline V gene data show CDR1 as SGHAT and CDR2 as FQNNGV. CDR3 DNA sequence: TGTGCCAGCAGCTTGGGGGGTAACTATGGCTACACCTTC. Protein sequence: CASSLGGNYGYTF.

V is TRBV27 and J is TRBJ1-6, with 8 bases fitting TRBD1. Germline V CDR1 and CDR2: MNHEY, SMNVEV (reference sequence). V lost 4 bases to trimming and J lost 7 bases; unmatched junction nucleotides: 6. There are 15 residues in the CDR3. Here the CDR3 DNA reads TGTGCCAGCAGTTCCCAGGACAGGGCAAATTCACCCCTCCACTTT. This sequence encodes CASSSQDRANSPLHF.

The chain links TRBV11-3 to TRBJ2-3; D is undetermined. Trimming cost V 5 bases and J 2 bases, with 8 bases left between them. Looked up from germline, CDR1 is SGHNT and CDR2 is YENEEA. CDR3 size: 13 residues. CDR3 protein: CASSRLDTDTQYF. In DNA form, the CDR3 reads TGTGCCAGCAGCAGACTGGACACAGATACGCAGTATTTT.

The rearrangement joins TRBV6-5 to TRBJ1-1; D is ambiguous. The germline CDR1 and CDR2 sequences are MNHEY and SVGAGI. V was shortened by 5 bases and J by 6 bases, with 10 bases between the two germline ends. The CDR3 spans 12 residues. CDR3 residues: CASSPTAAEAFF. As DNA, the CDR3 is TGTGCCAGCAGTCCCACGGCGGCTGAAGCTTTCTTT.

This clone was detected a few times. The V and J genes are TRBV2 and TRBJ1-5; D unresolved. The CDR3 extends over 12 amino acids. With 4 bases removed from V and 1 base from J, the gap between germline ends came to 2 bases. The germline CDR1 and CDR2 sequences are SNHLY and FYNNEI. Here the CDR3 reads CASSGSNQPQHF. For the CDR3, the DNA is TGTGCCAGCAGTGGCAGCAATCAGCCCCAGCATTTT.

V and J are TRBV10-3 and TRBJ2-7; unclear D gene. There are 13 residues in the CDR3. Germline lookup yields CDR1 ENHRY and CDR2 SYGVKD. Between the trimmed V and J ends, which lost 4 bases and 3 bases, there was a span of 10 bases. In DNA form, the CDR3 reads TGTGCCATCAGTGGCGGTCAAGGCTACGAGCAGTACTTC. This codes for CAISGGQGYEQYF.

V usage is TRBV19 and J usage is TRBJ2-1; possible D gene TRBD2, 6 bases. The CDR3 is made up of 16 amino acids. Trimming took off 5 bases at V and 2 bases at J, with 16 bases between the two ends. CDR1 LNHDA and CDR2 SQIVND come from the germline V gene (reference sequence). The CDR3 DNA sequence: TGTGCCAGTAGTCCTTCTCCGCGGGGCCCCTACAATGAGCAGTTCTTC. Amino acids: CASSPSPRGPYNEQFF.

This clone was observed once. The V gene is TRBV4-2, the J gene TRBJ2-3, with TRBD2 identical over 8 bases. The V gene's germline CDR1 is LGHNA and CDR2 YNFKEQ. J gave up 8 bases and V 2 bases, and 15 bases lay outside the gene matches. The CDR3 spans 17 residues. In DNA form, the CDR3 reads TGTGCCAGCAGCCAAACCGGGACTAGAATTACGCTCGGTACGCAGTATTTT. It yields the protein CASSQTGTRITLGTQYF.

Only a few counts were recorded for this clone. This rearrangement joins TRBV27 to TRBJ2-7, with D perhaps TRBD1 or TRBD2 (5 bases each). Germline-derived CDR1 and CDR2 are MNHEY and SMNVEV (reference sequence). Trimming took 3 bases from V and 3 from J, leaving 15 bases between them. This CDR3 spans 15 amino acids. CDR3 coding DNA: TGTGCCAGCAGTTTGTCTACCGGGACGGTCTACGAGCAGTACTTC. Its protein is CASSLSTGTVYEQYF.

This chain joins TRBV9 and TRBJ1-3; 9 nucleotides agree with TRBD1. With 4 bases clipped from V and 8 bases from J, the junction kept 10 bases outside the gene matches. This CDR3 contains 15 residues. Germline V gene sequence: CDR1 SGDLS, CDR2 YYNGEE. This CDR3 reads CASSFTTGGSDTIYF. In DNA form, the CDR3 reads TGTGCCAGCAGCTTTACTACAGGGGGCTCGGACACCATATATTTT.

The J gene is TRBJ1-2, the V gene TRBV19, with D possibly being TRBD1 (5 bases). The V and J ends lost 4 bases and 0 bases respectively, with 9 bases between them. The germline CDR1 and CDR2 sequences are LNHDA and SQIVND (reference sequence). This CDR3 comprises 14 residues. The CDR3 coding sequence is TGTGCCAGTAGTACCGGGACCTCTAACTATGGCTACACCTTC. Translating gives CASSTGTSNYGYTF.

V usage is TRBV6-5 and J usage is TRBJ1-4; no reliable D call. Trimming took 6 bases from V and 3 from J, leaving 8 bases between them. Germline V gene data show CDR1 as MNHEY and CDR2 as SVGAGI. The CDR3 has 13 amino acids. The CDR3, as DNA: TGTGCCAGCAGGCGAACAGCTAATGAAAAACTGTTTTTT. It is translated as CASRRTANEKLFF.

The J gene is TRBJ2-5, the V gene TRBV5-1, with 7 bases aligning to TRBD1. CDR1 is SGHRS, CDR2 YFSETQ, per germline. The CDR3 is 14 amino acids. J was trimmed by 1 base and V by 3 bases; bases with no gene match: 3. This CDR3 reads CASSSRDSQETQYF. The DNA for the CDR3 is TGCGCCAGCAGCTCCCGGGACAGCCAAGAGACCCAGTACTTC. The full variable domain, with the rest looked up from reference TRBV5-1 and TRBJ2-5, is KAGVTQTPRYLIKTRGQQVTLSCSPISGHRSVSWYQQTPGQGLQFLFEYFSETQRNKGNFPGRFSGRQFSNSRSEMNVSTLELGDSALYLCASSSRDSQETQYFGPGTRLLVL.

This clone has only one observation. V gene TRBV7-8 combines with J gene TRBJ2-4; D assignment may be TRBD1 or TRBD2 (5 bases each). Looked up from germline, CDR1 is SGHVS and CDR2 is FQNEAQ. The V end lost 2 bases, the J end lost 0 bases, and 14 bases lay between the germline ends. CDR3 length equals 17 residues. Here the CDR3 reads CASSLFRDGLAKNIQYF. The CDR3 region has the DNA TGTGCCAGCAGCTTATTCAGGGACGGGCTAGCCAAAAACATTCAGTACTTC. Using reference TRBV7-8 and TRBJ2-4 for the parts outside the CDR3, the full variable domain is GAGVSQSPRYKVAKRGQDVALRCDPISGHVSLFWYQQALGQGPEFLTYFQNEAQLDKSGLPSDRFFAERPEGSVSTLKIQRTQQEDSAVYLCASSLFRDGLAKNIQYFGAGTRLSVL.

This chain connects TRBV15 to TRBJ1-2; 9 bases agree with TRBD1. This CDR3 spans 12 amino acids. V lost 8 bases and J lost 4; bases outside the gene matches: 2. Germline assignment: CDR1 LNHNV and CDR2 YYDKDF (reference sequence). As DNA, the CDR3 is TGTGCCACCTGGGACAGGGTCTATGGCTACACCTTC. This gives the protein CATWDRVYGYTF.

The CDR3 DNA is TGTGCCAGCAGCGGAGGGACAGGAACCCTGAACACTGAAGCTTTCTTT. This translates into CASSGGTGTLNTEAFF. The rearrangement links TRBV9 to TRBJ1-1; 8 bases are shared with TRBD1. In germline, CDR1 is SGDLS, CDR2 YYNGEE. V lost 3 bases and J lost 0; bases outside the gene matches: 7. The CDR3 contains 16 residues.

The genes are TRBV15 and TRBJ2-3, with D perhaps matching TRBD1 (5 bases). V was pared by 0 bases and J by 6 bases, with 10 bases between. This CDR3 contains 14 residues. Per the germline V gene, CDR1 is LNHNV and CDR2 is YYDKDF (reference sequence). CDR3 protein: CATSREGAEDTQYF. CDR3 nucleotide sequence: TGTGCCACCAGCAGAGAAGGGGCGGAGGATACGCAGTATTTT.